The 18 T cell receptor beta chains in this list originate from one sample, sequenced in a study of blood T cell repertoires in COVID-19. Profiling relied on immunoSEQ multiplex PCR, and the TCRdb table lists in-frame clones only, not all of them. The sample shows approximately 390,000 clones, around 87% of them seen only once. Sequenced material: peripheral blood. The receptors were gathered from a woman in her fifties or sixties with COVID-19, enrolled during active disease.

This clone was detected only once. The CDR3 is CASSPQGNNEQFF. The CDR3, as DNA: TGTGCCAGCTCACCACAGGGGAACAATGAGCAGTTCTTC. The V gene is TRBV18, the J gene TRBJ2-1; D is possibly TRBD1 (5 bases). CDR1 KGHSH and CDR2 LQKENI come from the germline V gene. This CDR3 is 13 amino acids long. The V end was cut by 1 base, the J end by 5 bases, with 6 bases between.

The gene calls are TRBV6-2 or TRBV6-3 and TRBJ1-4; D unclear. V gave up 0 bases and J gave up 10 bases, with 12 bases separating them. CDR3 length: 14 residues. Germline lookup yields CDR1 MNHEY and CDR2 SVGEGT. For the CDR3, the DNA is TGTGCCAGCAGTTACTCTCCGGGAACGGGAAAACTGTTTTTT. This sequence encodes CASSYSPGTGKLFF.

The chain combines TRBV19 with TRBJ2-5, with 11 nucleotides matching TRBD2. Germline assignment: CDR1 LNHDA and CDR2 SQIVND (reference sequence). The junction had 8 bases not matched to a gene; V was cut back by 3 bases and J by 5 bases. The CDR3 sequence is 16 residues long. The chain's CDR3 is CASSIPGLAAGETQYF. As DNA, the CDR3 is TGTGCCAGTAGTATTCCGGGACTAGCGGCGGGGGAGACCCAGTACTTC.

In the case of this clone: Other DNA sequences within the sample encode an identical CDR3. The chain employs TRBV5-6 and TRBJ1-3; weak D call: TRBD1 (6 bases). Trimming took 1 base from V and 4 from J, leaving 9 bases between them. Germline CDR1 reads SGHDT; CDR2 reads YYEEEE. The CDR3 has 14 residues. CDR3: CASSLLQGGNTIYF. Here the CDR3 DNA reads TGTGCCAGCAGCTTGCTACAGGGCGGAAACACCATATATTTT.

The CDR3 spells CASSYTRDFLYEQYF. CDR3 nucleotides: TGTGCCAGCAGTTACACCCGGGACTTTCTCTACGAGCAGTACTTC. J is TRBJ2-7 and V is TRBV6-2 or TRBV6-3, with D possibly being TRBD2 (6 bases). Trimming took 2 bases from V and 3 from J, leaving 14 bases between them. CDR1 is MNHEY, CDR2 SVGEGT, per germline. This CDR3 has 15 residues.

This clone was seen only once. The CDR3 reads CASSQPSTGLHMNTEAFF. Written as DNA, the CDR3 is TGCGCCAGCAGTCAGCCTTCGACAGGGCTCCACATGAACACTGAAGCTTTCTTT. The chain combines TRBV23-1 with TRBJ1-1; 7 bases match TRBD1. TRBV23-1 is flagged as an ORF with uncertain function. The CDR3 loop spans 18 amino acids. Unmatched junction bases numbered 13, after V lost 3 bases and J lost 0 bases.

The J gene is TRBJ1-6, the V gene TRBV28; weak D call: TRBD1 (5 bases). V lost 6 bases and J 0 bases, leaving 12 bases between the germline ends. The CDR3 sequence is 16 residues long. Germline loops: CDR1 MDHEN, CDR2 SYDVKM. The CDR3 coding sequence is TGTGCCAGCAGCCACAGACAGACCTCCTATAATTCACCCCTCCACTTT. Translation: CASSHRQTSYNSPLHF.

This rearrangement joins TRBV6-5 to TRBJ1-4, with unresolved D. Germline V CDR1 and CDR2: MNHEY, SVGAGI. The V gene lost 2 bases and the J gene lost 5 bases, with 9 bases spanning the gap. The CDR3 is 14 residues long. CDR3 sequence: CASSYARGNEKLFF. CDR3 coding DNA: TGTGCCAGCAGTTACGCACGGGGAAATGAAAAACTGTTTTTT.

V is TRBV5-6 and J is TRBJ2-7; D uncertain. The V end was cut by 4 bases, the J end by 4 bases, with 18 bases between. The CDR3 is 15 residues long. Germline CDR1 reads SGHDT; CDR2 reads YYEEEE. The chain's CDR3 is CASSPNGGQTYEQYF. CDR3 bases: TGTGCCAGCAGCCCCAACGGCGGTCAGACTTACGAGCAGTACTTC.

CDR3 nucleotides: TGTGCCAGCAGCTTAACCGGGTGGAAAGGATACAATGAGCAGTTCTTC. It codes for CASSLTGWKGYNEQFF. The chain employs TRBV7-3 and TRBJ2-1; D not resolved. V was shortened by 0 bases and J by 4 bases, with 13 bases between the two germline ends. CDR3 length: 16 residues. Germline values: CDR1 SGHTA, CDR2 FQGTGA. Full variable domain (rest looked up from reference TRBV7-3 and TRBJ2-1): GAGVSQTPSNKVTEKGKYVELRCDPISGHTALYWYRQSLGQGPEFLIYFQGTGAADDSGLPNDRFFAVRPEGSVSTLKIQRTERGDSAVYLCASSLTGWKGYNEQFFGPGTRLTVL.

The rearrangement joins TRBV3-1 (or the pseudogene TRBV3-2) to TRBJ1-5, with 8 bases identical to TRBD1. The CDR3 is 14 amino acids. From germline, CDR1 is LGHDT and CDR2 YNNKEL (reference sequence). V lost 6 bases to trimming and J lost 9 bases; unmatched junction nucleotides: 10. CDR3 DNA: TGTGCCAGCAGGCCCTCCGGGACAGGAATGCCCCAGCATTTT. Amino acid sequence: CASRPSGTGMPQHF.

The V gene is TRBV10-1, the J gene TRBJ1-4; 12 nucleotides agree with TRBD1. V lost 8 bases and J lost 12; bases outside the gene matches: 7. The germline gives CDR1 WNHNN, CDR2 SYGVQD (reference sequence). The CDR3 runs to 13 residues. This CDR3 reads CASPRDRGPQLFF. CDR3 DNA sequence: TGCGCCAGCCCGAGGGACAGGGGGCCACAACTGTTTTTT.

This clone was counted only a few times. This chain connects TRBV15 to TRBJ1-5; D unresolved. Deletions cut 1 base from V and 0 bases from J, with 7 bases between. This CDR3 has 15 residues. Germline V CDR1 and CDR2: LNHNV, YYDKDF (reference sequence). CDR3 residues: CATSRGHNSNQPQHF. DNA for the CDR3: TGTGCCACCAGCAGAGGCCACAATAGCAATCAGCCCCAGCATTTT.

The chain combines TRBV5-1 with TRBJ2-7; 7 nucleotides line up with TRBD1. CDR1 and CDR2 from the germline V gene are SGHRS and YFSETQ. The CDR3 spans 15 residues. V shed 3 bases, J shed 3 bases, and the junction held 9 bases outside the gene matches. The CDR3: CASSSPGGNRYEQYF. CDR3 sequence (DNA): TGCGCCAGCAGCTCCCCAGGGGGTAATCGCTACGAGCAGTACTTC.

This clone appeared a single time. The DNA of the CDR3 is TGCGCCAGCAGCAACGTAGCGGGGGGAGGTAATGAGCAGTTCTTC. It encodes CASSNVAGGGNEQFF. V and J are TRBV5-1 and TRBJ2-1; 10 bases are shared with TRBD2. V lost 4 bases, J lost 7 bases, and 8 bases stayed unmatched. The germline V gene has CDR1 SGHRS and CDR2 YFSETQ. CDR3 length equals 15 residues.

The chain joins TRBV29-1 to TRBJ2-7, with D tentatively TRBD1 (5 bases). There are 15 residues in the CDR3. The V and J ends lost 2 bases and 4 bases respectively, with 18 bases between them. In germline, CDR1 is SQVTM, CDR2 ANQGSEA. In DNA form, the CDR3 reads TGCAGCGTTGAACTAGGTGTAGGGGCCCGTTACGAGCAGTACTTC. Its protein product is CSVELGVGARYEQYF.

The rearrangement uses TRBV11-2 and TRBJ2-7; the D is unclear. Trimming removed 1 base from V and 4 bases from J, with 5 bases in between. The CDR3 has 12 residues. The V gene's germline CDR1 is SGHAT and CDR2 FQNNGV. The CDR3 bases are TGTGCCAGCAGCTTAGGTTCATACGAGCAGTACTTC. Its protein product is CASSLGSYEQYF.

The chain employs TRBV10-3 and TRBJ2-3; 13 nucleotides match TRBD2. Trimming at V came to 2 bases and at J to 0 bases, leaving 14 bases not matched to a gene. CDR3 length: 21 residues. Germline CDR1 reads ENHRY; CDR2 reads SYGVKD. The CDR3 loop is CAISEPWRTSGGPSSTDTQYF. CDR3 coding DNA: TGTGCCATCAGTGAGCCCTGGAGGACTAGCGGGGGACCATCCAGCACAGATACGCAGTATTTT.